The entry below gives a single T cell receptor (beta chain) sequence along with its context. Its antigen is still unknown. This record belongs to a study of cytomegalovirus exposure and HLA in healthy donors. Study conclusions and caveats: In a later analysis, across HLA loci, associated TCR counts were highest for DRB1, lowest for HLA-C.

Researchers ran the PCR with 60 Vbeta and 13 Jbeta primers. The repertoire was sequenced with immunoSEQ multiplex PCR; TCRdb's copy has only in-frame clones and lacks some. The sample lists over 100,000 clones; about 60% were seen once. CDR1 and CDR2 (germline): SGHVS, FQNEAQ. This CDR3 region has 14 residues. J was trimmed by 5 bases and V by 4 bases; bases with no gene match: 7. The clonotype was recovered from a man between 40 and 49 years old in good health and CMV-seropositive. This chain connects TRBV7-8 to TRBJ2-7, with 8 bases lining up with TRBD1. The material sequenced was PBMCs. The CDR3 sequence is CASSSWTGKNEQYF. Here the CDR3 DNA reads TGTGCCAGCAGCTCCTGGACAGGGAAGAACGAGCAGTACTTC.